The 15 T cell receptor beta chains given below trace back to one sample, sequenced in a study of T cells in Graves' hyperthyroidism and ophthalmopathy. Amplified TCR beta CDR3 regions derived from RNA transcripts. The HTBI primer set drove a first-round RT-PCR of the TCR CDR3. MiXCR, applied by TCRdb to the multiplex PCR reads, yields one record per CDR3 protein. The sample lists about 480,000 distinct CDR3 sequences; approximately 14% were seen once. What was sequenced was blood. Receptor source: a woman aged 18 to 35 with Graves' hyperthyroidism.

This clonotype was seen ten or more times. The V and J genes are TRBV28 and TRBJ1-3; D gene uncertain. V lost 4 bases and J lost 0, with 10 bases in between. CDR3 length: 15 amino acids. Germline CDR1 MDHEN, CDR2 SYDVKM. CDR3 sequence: CASSSYGFSGNTIYF. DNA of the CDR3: TGTGCCAGCAGTTCTTACGGGTTCTCTGGAAACACCATATATTTT.

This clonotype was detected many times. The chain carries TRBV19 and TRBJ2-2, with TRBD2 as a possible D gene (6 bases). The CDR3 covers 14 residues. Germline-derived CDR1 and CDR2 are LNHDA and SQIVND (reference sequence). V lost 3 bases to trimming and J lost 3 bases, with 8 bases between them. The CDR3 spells CASSIGEDTGELFF. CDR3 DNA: TGTGCCAGTAGTATCGGGGAGGACACCGGGGAGCTGTTTTTT.

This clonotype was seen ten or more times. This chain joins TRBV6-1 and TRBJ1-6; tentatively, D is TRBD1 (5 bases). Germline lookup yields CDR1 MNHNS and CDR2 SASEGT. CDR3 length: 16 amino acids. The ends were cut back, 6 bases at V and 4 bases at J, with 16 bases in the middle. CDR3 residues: CASRAGLNLYNSPLHF. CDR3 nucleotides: TGTGCCAGCAGGGCGGGACTGAACCTTTATAATTCACCCCTCCACTTT.

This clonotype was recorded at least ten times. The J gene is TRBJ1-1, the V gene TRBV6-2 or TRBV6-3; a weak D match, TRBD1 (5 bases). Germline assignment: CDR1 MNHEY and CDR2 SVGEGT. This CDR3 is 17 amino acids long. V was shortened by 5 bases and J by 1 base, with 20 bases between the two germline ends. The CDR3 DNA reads TGTGCCAGCAGTGACCGACTGAAAGGGACTGAGAACACTGAAGCTTTCTTT. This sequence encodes CASSDRLKGTENTEAFF.

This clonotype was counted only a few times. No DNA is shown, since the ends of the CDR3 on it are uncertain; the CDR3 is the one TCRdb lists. CDR3 sequence reads: CSVGAGTGDEKPFF. The chain recombines TRBV29-1 with TRBJ1-4; the table's D call of TRBD1 was not tested on the DNA. The V gene's germline CDR1 is SQVTM and CDR2 ANQGSEA. The CDR3 spans 14 residues, counting both ends.

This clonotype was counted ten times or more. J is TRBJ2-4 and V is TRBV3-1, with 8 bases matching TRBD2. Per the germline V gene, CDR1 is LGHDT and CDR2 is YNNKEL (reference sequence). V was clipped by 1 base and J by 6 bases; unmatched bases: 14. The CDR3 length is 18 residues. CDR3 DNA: TGTGCCAGCAGCCAAGTGGGCGGAGCAGCGGGAGCCGTAAACATTCAGTACTTC. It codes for CASSQVGGAAGAVNIQYF.

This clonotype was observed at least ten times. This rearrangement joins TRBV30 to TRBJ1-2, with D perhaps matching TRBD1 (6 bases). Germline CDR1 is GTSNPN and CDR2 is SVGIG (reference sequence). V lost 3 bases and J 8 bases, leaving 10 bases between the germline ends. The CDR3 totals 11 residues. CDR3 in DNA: TGTGCCTGGAGCCAGGGGATCGGCTACACCTTC. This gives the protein CAWSQGIGYTF.

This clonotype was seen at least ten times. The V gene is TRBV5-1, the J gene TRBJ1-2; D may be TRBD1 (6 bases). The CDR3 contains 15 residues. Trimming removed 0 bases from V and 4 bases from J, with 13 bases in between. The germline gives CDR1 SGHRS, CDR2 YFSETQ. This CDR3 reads CASSLGQQGLYGYTF. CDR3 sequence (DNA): TGCGCCAGCAGCTTGGGGCAACAGGGACTCTATGGCTACACCTTC.

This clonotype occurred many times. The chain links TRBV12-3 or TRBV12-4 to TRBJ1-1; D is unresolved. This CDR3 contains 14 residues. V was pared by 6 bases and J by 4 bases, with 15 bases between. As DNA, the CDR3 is TGTGCCAGCAGACCTGGTGGGTCGGGCACTGAAGCTTTCTTT. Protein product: CASRPGGSGTEAFF.

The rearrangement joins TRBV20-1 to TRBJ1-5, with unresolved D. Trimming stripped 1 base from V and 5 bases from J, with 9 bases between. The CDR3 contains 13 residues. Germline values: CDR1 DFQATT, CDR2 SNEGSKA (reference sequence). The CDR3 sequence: CSARGVGDQPQHF. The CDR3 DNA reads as TGCAGTGCTAGAGGGGTGGGTGATCAGCCCCAGCATTTT.

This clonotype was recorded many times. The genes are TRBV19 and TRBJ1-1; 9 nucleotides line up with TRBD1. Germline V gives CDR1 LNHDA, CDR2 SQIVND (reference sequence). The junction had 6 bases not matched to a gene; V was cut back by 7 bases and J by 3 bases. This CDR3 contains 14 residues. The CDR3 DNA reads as TGTGCCAGTAACTACAGGGGGCGAGACACTGAAGCTTTCTTT. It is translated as CASNYRGRDTEAFF.

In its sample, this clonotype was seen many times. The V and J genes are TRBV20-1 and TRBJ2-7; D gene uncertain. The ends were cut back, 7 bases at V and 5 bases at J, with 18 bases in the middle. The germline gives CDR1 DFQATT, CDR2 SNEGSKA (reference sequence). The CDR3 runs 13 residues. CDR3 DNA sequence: TGCAGTGTTCCCGACTGTTACGGGCACGAGCAGTACTTC. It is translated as CSVPDCYGHEQYF.

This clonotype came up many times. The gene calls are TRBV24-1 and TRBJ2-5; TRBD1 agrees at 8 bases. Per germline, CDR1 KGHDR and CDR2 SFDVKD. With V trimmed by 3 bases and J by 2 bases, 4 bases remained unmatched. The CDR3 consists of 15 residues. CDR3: CATSDQRQGQETQYF. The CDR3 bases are TGTGCCACCAGTGATCAAAGACAGGGGCAAGAGACCCAGTACTTC.

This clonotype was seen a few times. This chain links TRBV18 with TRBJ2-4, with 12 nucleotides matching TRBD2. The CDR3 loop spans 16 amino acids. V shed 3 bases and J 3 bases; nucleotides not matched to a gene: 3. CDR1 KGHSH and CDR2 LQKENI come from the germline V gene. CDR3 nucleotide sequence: TGTGCCAGCTCACCGACTAGCGGGAGAGGCAAAAACATTCAGTACTTC. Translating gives CASSPTSGRGKNIQYF.

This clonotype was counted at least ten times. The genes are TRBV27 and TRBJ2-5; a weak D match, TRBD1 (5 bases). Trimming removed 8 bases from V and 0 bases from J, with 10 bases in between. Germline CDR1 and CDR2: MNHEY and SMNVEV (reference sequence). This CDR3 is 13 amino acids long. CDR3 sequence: CASGASYQETQYF. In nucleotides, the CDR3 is TGTGCCAGCGGGGCATCGTACCAAGAGACCCAGTACTTC.